The source of this TCR beta chain is a study of shared clonotypes between healthy human individuals. Overall study results and limits: When compared with the clonotypes that were shared by all four sorted-subset donors, the non-shared clonotypes turned out to have lower generation probabilities.

For this clone: The antigen is not known.

The protocol was immunoSEQ multiplex PCR, while the TCRdb copy is restricted to in-frame clones and leaves out a portion. The sample yields about 2.3 million clones, over 90% seen once. Germline CDR1 is SGHRS and CDR2 is YFSETQ. V lost 2 bases and J 2 bases, leaving 16 bases between the germline ends. CDR3 length: 16 residues. This chain uses TRBV5-1 with TRBJ1-1; D call uncertain. The clonotype originates from a man in his late teens or twenties in good health. Some clones in this sample may be carry-over from other donors' samples. Sequenced input: naive CD4+ T cells from PBMCs. Subset in this sample: CD45RA+ positively selected. This CDR3 reads CASSFGLTGGNTEAFF. Here the CDR3 DNA reads TGCGCCAGCAGCTTCGGACTTACTGGAGGTAACACTGAAGCTTTCTTT.